This entry lists 11 T cell receptor beta chains sequenced from one sample in a study of cytomegalovirus exposure and HLA in healthy donors. PCR used 60 Vbeta primers and 13 Jbeta primers. TCRdb keeps only in-frame clones here, not all; method: immunoSEQ multiplex PCR. This table has some 190,000 clones, 77% appearing once. Source material: PBMCs. The source of these receptors is a young man in good health and CMV-seronegative.

CDR3 DNA: TGTTTTTGGGCTAGCGGGGTAATCCCAGATACGCAGTATTTT. Its translation is CFWASGVIPDTQYF. V is TRBV2 and J is TRBJ2-3, with TRBD2 matching over 9 bases. Germline CDR1 and CDR2: SNHLY and FYNNEI. This CDR3 is built from 14 residues.

The rearrangement joins TRBV18 to TRBJ2-7; 9 bases line up with TRBD2. CDR1 is KGHSH and CDR2 is LQKENI in the germline V gene. The V segment lost 3 bases and the J segment 3 bases; nucleotides outside the gene matches: 3. The CDR3 runs to 14 residues. CDR3 sequence: CASSPGLANYEQYF. In DNA form, the CDR3 reads TGTGCCAGCTCACCCGGACTAGCGAACTACGAGCAGTACTTC.

The chain is built from TRBV19 and TRBJ2-7; TRBD1 agrees at 7 bases. The germline V gene encodes CDR1 LNHDA and CDR2 SQIVND (reference sequence). CDR3 length: 16 amino acids. V lost 3 bases and J lost 7; bases outside the gene matches: 15. CDR3 amino acids: CASSIGWGTAALEQYF. For the CDR3, the DNA is TGTGCCAGTAGTATCGGATGGGGGACAGCCGCCCTTGAGCAGTACTTC.

This clone was observed once. J is TRBJ2-7 and V is TRBV12-5; the D gene is possibly TRBD2 (5 bases). Germline loops: CDR1 LGHNT, CDR2 FRNRAP. The CDR3 loop spans 14 amino acids. V lost 6 bases to trimming and J lost 1 base, with 13 bases between them. The CDR3 loop is CASGREGRSYEQYF. The CDR3 nucleotides read TGTGCTAGTGGACGCGAGGGTAGATCCTACGAGCAGTACTTC.

This rearrangement joins TRBV4-2 to TRBJ1-5; a possible D gene is TRBD1 (6 bases). The CDR3 has 16 amino acids. Germline V gives CDR1 LGHNA, CDR2 YNFKEQ. V lost 3 bases and J 2 bases, leaving 14 bases between the germline ends. The CDR3 DNA sequence: TGTGCCAGCAGCCACCGGGGGGCGGGGGGCAATCAGCCCCAGCATTTT. It translates to CASSHRGAGGNQPQHF.

CDR3 DNA: TGTGCCAGCAGAGGGGCTGGAAACACCATATATTTT. Its protein product is CASRGAGNTIYF. The chain is built from TRBV7-3 and TRBJ1-3; TRBD1 might be the D (5 bases). V was trimmed by 6 bases and J by 2 bases, leaving 5 bases between them. The CDR3 extends over 12 amino acids. Germline V gene data show CDR1 as SGHTA and CDR2 as FQGTGA.

This chain links TRBV30 with TRBJ1-1; TRBD1 agrees at 7 bases. The CDR3 sequence is 15 residues long. The junction had 9 bases not matched to a gene; V was cut back by 0 bases and J by 5 bases. Germline V gene lookup returns CDR1 GTSNPN and CDR2 SVGIG (reference sequence). The CDR3 loop is CAWSVPAGGGTEAFF. The CDR3 bases are TGTGCCTGGAGTGTACCGGCAGGGGGAGGTACTGAAGCTTTCTTT.

The J gene is TRBJ2-5, the V gene TRBV30; D perhaps matches TRBD2 (5 bases). The V and J ends lost 0 bases and 5 bases respectively, with 13 bases between them. The CDR3 runs to 14 residues. CDR1 and CDR2 (germline): GTSNPN, SVGIG (reference sequence). The CDR3 nucleotides read TGTGCCTGGAGTGTAGGGAGCAATGATGAGACCCAGTACTTC. This codes for CAWSVGSNDETQYF.

V is TRBV4-3 and J is TRBJ2-7; the match to TRBD1 covers 8 bases. The CDR3 is 16 amino acids. With V trimmed by 0 bases and J by 1 base, 5 bases remained unmatched. The germline V gene has CDR1 LGHNA and CDR2 YSLEER. CDR3 region: CASSQDEGTGSYEQYF. CDR3 bases: TGCGCCAGCAGCCAAGACGAAGGGACAGGTTCCTACGAGCAGTACTTC.

The chain uses TRBV27 and TRBJ2-1; TRBD2 matches at 8 bases. J gave up 2 bases and V 5 bases, and 11 bases lay outside the gene matches. CDR1 and CDR2 from the germline V gene are MNHEY and SMNVEV (reference sequence). The CDR3 is 17 residues long. CDR3 DNA: TGTGCCAGCAGTCCCGGGACTAGACTGGAACCCTACAATGAGCAGTTCTTC. Translation gives CASSPGTRLEPYNEQFF.

The rearrangement uses TRBV27 and TRBJ1-2; D ambiguous. The CDR3 totals 12 residues. CDR1 MNHEY and CDR2 SMNVEV come from the germline V gene (reference sequence). Trimming stripped 4 bases from V and 1 base from J, with 4 bases between. CDR3 in amino acids: CASSSRNYGYTF. CDR3 in DNA: TGTGCCAGCAGTTCCCGTAACTATGGCTACACCTTC.